The source of this T cell receptor beta chain is a study of blood T cells in healthy people across ages. Study-level information: Using template switching, researchers captured about one barcoded beta molecule for each two T cells.

This clonotype has only a few counts. Trimming removed 8 bases at V and 4 bases at J, with 14 bases between. The CDR3 has 12 residues. Germline-derived CDR1 and CDR2 are SQVTM and ANQGSEA. The authors ran a second PCR of about 7 to 12 cycles using a sample-barcoded 5' primer and a J-beta primer mix. TCRdb fed the 5' RACE reads into MiXCR, producing one record per CDR3 protein. The sample consists of hundreds of thousands of distinct CDR3 sequences, 56% of them appearing once. This sequence originates from a man aged 35 to 55 in good health. The chain has TRBV29-1 and TRBJ1-2, with D perhaps TRBD1 (6 bases). Sequencing was carried out using blood. The CDR3 protein is CSLNRVGYGYTF. CDR3 nucleotides: TGCAGCTTGAACAGGGTTGGCTATGGCTACACCTTC.